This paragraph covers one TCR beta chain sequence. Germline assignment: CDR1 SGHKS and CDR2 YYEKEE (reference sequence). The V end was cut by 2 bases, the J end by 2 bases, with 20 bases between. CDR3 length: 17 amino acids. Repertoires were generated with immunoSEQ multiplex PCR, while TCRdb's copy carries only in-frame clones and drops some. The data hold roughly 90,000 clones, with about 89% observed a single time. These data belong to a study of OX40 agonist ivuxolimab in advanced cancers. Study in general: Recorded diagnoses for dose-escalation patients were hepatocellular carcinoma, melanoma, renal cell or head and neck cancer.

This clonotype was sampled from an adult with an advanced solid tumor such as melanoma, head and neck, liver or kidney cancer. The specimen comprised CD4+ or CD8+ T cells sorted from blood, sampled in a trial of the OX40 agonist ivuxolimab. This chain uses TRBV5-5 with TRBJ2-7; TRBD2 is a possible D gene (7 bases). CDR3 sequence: CASSLGDPGGPPYEQYF. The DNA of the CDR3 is TGTGCCAGCAGCTTAGGAGACCCGGGGGGCCCCCCCTACGAGCAGTACTTC.